The following is a T cell receptor (beta chain) sequence with its context. These data originate in a study of blood T cell repertoires in COVID-19. In the study overall: T cells, B-cell-depleted T cells, or PBMCs provided the cDNA or gDNA that served as material.

Authors' methods: From reference gene primer amplification, estimates of nucleated cell counts were derived. TCRdb's table, derived via immunoSEQ multiplex PCR, lists solely in-frame clones and lacks some. For V, J and clone size, that table is used; D and trimming come from the DNA. The sample includes around 130,000 clones, approximately 87% seen only once; the top ten take more than 3.5%. The sample taken for sequencing was peripheral blood. This TCR derives from a woman aged 60-75 years with acute or convalescent COVID-19.

The CDR3 DNA follows: TGTGCCACGAAACGCGTGGGGACAGGGGGCTATGGCTATGGCTACACCTTC. Residues: CATKRVGTGGYGYGYTF. The chain links TRBV19 to TRBJ1-2, with 12 bases fitting TRBD1. The trim removed 10 bases at V and 4 bases at J, leaving 16 bases unmatched. Germline CDR1 is LNHDA and CDR2 is SQIVND (reference sequence). This CDR3 contains 17 residues.